This note documents a single T cell receptor beta chain sequence. Regarding time point: peripheral blood 6 weeks after treatment start. Clones were sequenced by immunoSEQ multiplex PCR, and TCRdb holds only the in-frame ones, with some missing. The sample records approximately 120,000 clones, roughly 83% being singletons. This CDR3 has 15 residues. The V end lost 6 bases, the J end lost 9 bases, and 18 bases lay between the germline ends. CDR1 and CDR2 (germline): MNHEY, SVGAGI. The record originates from a study of PD-L1 blockade in urothelial cancer. About the study: Males with bladder-origin urothelial cancer constituted about nine tenths of the roughly 29 patients.

This TCR was sampled from a man aged 50-60 years with urothelial cancer. The chain joins TRBV6-5 to TRBJ1-6; D uncertain. The source material was PBMCs, sampled around atezolizumab (anti-PD-L1) treatment. The DNA for the CDR3 is TGTGCCAGCAGGGGAGTCAAGGTCGTCGGTTCACCCCTCCACTTT. Protein product: CASRGVKVVGSPLHF.